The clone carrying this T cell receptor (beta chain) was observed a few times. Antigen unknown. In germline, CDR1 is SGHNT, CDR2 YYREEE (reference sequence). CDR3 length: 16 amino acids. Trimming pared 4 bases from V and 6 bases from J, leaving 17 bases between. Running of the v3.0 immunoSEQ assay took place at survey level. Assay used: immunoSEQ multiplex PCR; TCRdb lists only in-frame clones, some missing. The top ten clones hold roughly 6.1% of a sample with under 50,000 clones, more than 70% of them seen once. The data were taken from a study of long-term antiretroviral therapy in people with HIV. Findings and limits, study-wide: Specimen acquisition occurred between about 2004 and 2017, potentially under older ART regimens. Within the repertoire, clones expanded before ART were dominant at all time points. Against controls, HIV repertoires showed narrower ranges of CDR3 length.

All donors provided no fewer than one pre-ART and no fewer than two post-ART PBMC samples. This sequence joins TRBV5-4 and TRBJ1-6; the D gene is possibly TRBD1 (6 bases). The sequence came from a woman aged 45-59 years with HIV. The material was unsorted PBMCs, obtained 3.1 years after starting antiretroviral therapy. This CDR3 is CASSLDRATANSPLHF. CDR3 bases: TGTGCCAGCAGCCTGGACAGAGCGACGGCTAATTCACCCCTCCACTTT.